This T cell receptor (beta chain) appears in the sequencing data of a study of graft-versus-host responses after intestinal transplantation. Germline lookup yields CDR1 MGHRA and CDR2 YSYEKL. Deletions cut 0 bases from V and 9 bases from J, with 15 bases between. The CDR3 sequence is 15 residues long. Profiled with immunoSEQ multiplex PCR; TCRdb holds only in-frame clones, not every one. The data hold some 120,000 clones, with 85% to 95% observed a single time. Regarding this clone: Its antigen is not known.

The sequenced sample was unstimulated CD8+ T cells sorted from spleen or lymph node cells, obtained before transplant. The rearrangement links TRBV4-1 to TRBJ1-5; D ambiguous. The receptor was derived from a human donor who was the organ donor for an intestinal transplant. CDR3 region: CASSQDDGVFWPQHF. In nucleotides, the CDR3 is TGCGCCAGCAGCCAAGACGACGGAGTTTTTTGGCCCCAGCATTTT.